Described below is a single T cell receptor (beta chain) sequence and its context. Its antigen is not identified. The source of the sample is a study of Tregs in tolerant kidney transplant recipients. CD4+CD25+CD127- Tregs, CD4+CD25- non-Tregs, CD4 and CD8 cells were sorted. J was trimmed by 2 bases and V by 0 bases; bases with no gene match: 5. Germline V gene data show CDR1 as MNHNS and CDR2 as SASEGT. The CDR3 has 16 residues. The study, taken as a whole, reports: For some patients, primers changed over time, blocking nucleotide-level comparison.

The method was immunoSEQ multiplex PCR; TCRdb's version includes in-frame clones alone and lacks a portion of them. The sample contains 60,000 to 75,000 clones, 80% to 90% of which appear only once. Sample: Tregs from blood, taken before the transplant. This clonotype was obtained from a human donor who received a combined kidney and bone marrow transplant. The gene calls are TRBV6-1 and TRBJ2-7; the match to TRBD1 covers 9 bases. CDR3 nucleotides: TGTGCCAGCAGTGAAGCGGGGACAGGGACAACCTACGAGCAGTACTTC. Amino acids: CASSEAGTGTTYEQYF.